The clone carrying this T cell receptor beta chain was detected only a few times. This sample is drawn from a study of spatial heterogeneity in lung cancer. TCRdb redid the calling of the 5' RACE reads with MiXCR, one entry per CDR3 protein. The repertoire holds about 52,000 distinct CDR3 sequences, with roughly 7% as singletons. This CDR3 has 14 amino acids. Germline V gene data show CDR1 as DFQATT and CDR2 as SNEGSKA (reference sequence). V was clipped by 2 bases and J by 2 bases, with 11 bases between them. This sample's time point: sample taken at primary tumor resection. Sequencing of whole RNA from tumor, nontumor lung or frozen PBMC involved no sorting.

The chain has TRBV20-1 and TRBJ2-3; D remains unclear. The source was PBMCs, collected at surgery. The receptor comes from a female donor with early-stage non-small cell lung cancer. Written as DNA, the CDR3 is TGCAGTGCTAGACAAGCGATAGCCACAGATACGCAGTATTTT. It is translated as CSARQAIATDTQYF.